The rows below give T cell receptor beta chains drawn from one sample of a study of blood T cell repertoires in COVID-19. The table came from immunoSEQ multiplex PCR; TCRdb's copy has only in-frame clones and leaves some out. The sample has about 320,000 clones, around 90% seen once. Source material: PBMCs or T cells enriched from blood (not recorded which). Receptors were obtained from a man between 60 and 70 years old who had recovered from COVID-19. CDR3s include the opening cysteine and the closing phenylalanine or tryptophan. The D gene is left open where the match is weak. Only part of the rows carry a size: once, few, many, or a class if the clone is expanded.

D	J	size	V	DNA	CDR3
TRBD1	TRBJ1-2	.	TRBV2	TGTGCCAGCAGCCTACAGGGGACTCCCTACGGCTACACCTTC	CASSLQGTPYGYTF
.	TRBJ1-1	once	TRBV6-6	TGTGCCAGCAGTTACCGGGGGGGAGAAGCTTTCTTT	CASSYRGGEAFF
TRBD2	TRBJ2-1	.	TRBV5-6	TGTGCCAGCAGCTTAGGACTAGCGGGAGGTAATGAGCAGTTCTTC	CASSLGLAGGNEQFF
.	TRBJ1-3	.	TRBV19	TGTGCCAGTACCCCGATTAGGGGCGCTGCTGGAAACACCATATATTTT	CASTPIRGAAGNTIYF
.	TRBJ1-5	.	TRBV30	TGTGCCTGGAGTGTACGGGAGGGATCCCAGCCCCAGCATTTT	CAWSVREGSQPQHF
.	TRBJ1-6	.	TRBV30	TGTGCCTGGAGTCCTCGGGGGACCTATAATTCACCCCTCCACTTT	CAWSPRGTYNSPLHF
TRBD1	TRBJ1-1	.	TRBV19	TGTGCCAGTAGTTGGGACAGGGAAAGGGACACTGAAGCTTTCTTT	CASSWDRERDTEAFF
TRBD2	TRBJ2-3	.	TRBV18	TGTGCCAGCTCATATAGGACTAGCGGCGCAGATACGCAGTATTTT	CASSYRTSGADTQYF
TRBD2	TRBJ2-3	.	TRBV19	TGTGCCAGTAGTGAGATAGCGGGGGGGCTAAAAGATACGCAGTATTTT	CASSEIAGGLKDTQYF
TRBD2	TRBJ2-1	.	TRBV27	TGTGCCAGCAGTAGAACCGGGACTAGCGGGATGAATGAGCAGTTCTTC	CASSRTGTSGMNEQFF
.	TRBJ1-2	.	TRBV27	TGTGCCAGCAGTCAAGGCAGGGTCTATGGCTACACCTTC	CASSQGRVYGYTF
.	TRBJ1-2	.	TRBV9	TGTGCCAGCAGCGGGCGTTCAGGGTGGGGCTACACCTTC	CASSGRSGWGYTF
TRBD1	TRBJ1-2	.	TRBV6-1	TGTGCCAGCAGTGACACAGGGGTGGGGCTCTATGGCTACACCTTC	CASSDTGVGLYGYTF
TRBD1	TRBJ1-2	.	TRBV29-1	TGCAGCGTAGCACAGGGGAACTATGGCTACACCTTC	CSVAQGNYGYTF
TRBD1	TRBJ2-5	.	TRBV20-1	TGCAGTGCAAGTGGGACAGGGTATTTGGAGACCCAGTACTTC	CSASGTGYLETQYF
.	TRBJ2-3	.	TRBV9	TGTGCCAGCAGCCGGCCCCTACTAGCCCGAGCAGCAGATACGCAGTATTTT	CASSRPLLARAADTQYF
TRBD1	TRBJ1-1	once	TRBV3-1/TRBV3-2	TGTGCCAGCAGCTACAGGGGGAGCATGAACACTGAAGCTTTCTTT	CASSYRGSMNTEAFF
.	TRBJ1-2	once	TRBV27	TGTGCCAGCAGTTTCTCTAGAGGCTATGGCTACACCTTC	CASSFSRGYGYTF
.	TRBJ2-1	.	TRBV9	TGTGCCAGCAGCCCCCGCGGGACAGAGGAGCAGTTCTTC	CASSPRGTEEQFF
TRBD2	TRBJ2-7	.	TRBV7-7	TGTGCTAGCAGCTTAAGTGCGGGGGGGTCCTACGAGCAGTACTTC	CASSLSAGGSYEQYF
.	TRBJ1-6	.	TRBV7-3	TGTGCCAGCAGCCAAGAACTAAATTCACCCCTCCACTTT	CASSQELNSPLHF
TRBD1	TRBJ2-2	once	TRBV27	TGTGCCAGCAGTTTACCTCCGACAGGGGCGAACACCGGGGAGCTGTTTTTT	CASSLPPTGANTGELFF
TRBD2	TRBJ2-7	.	TRBV7-9	TGTGCCAGCAGTCTTTACCACCAGGGACTAGCGGTCTACGAGCAGTACTTC	CASSLYHQGLAVYEQYF
.	TRBJ1-1	.	TRBV4-1	TGCGCCAGCAGCCAAGAAGGGACACTGAACACTGAAGCTTTCTTT	CASSQEGTLNTEAFF
TRBD1	TRBJ1-5	.	TRBV6-1	TGTGCCAGCAGTGAGAGGGACAGGGGGCTTAGTCAGCCCCAGCATTTT	CASSERDRGLSQPQHF
.	TRBJ1-1	once	TRBV4-1	TGCGCCAGCAGCCAATCGCAAGTAACAGGGCCGGGGAACACTGAAGCTTTCTTT	CASSQSQVTGPGNTEAFF
.	TRBJ1-2	.	TRBV7-9	TGTGCCAGCAGCTTAGACGGGAGGAATGGCTACACCTTC	CASSLDGRNGYTF
.	TRBJ2-7	.	TRBV18	TGTGCCAGCTCAGGCGGAAACTACGAGCAGTACTTC	CASSGGNYEQYF
.	TRBJ2-7	.	TRBV30	TGTGCCTGGAGTACCACAGGGCTCGAGCAGTACTTC	CAWSTTGLEQYF
TRBD2	TRBJ2-1	.	TRBV27	TGTGCCAGCAGCCGAACTAGCGTATTATACAATGAGCAGTTCTTC	CASSRTSVLYNEQFF
TRBD1	TRBJ2-7	.	TRBV11-2	TGTGCCAGCAGCTTACTCCGGGACAGGTCCTACGAGCAGTACTTC	CASSLLRDRSYEQYF
TRBD2	TRBJ2-5	.	TRBV4-1	TGCGCCAGCAGACCCCGACTAGCGATACAAGAGACCCAGTACTTC	CASRPRLAIQETQYF
.	TRBJ2-7	.	TRBV5-1	TGCGCCAGCAGCGACGGGGGTCCCCTTTCCTACGAGCAGTACTTC	CASSDGGPLSYEQYF
.	TRBJ2-5	.	TRBV18	TGTGCCAGCTCACCGGGAGGAGAGACCCAGTACTTC	CASSPGGETQYF
TRBD2	TRBJ2-5	.	TRBV5-5	TGTGCCAGCAGCTTGGCCTCGGCAAGCGGGGGAGAGACCCAGTACTTC	CASSLASASGGETQYF
TRBD2	TRBJ2-1	few	TRBV4-2	TGTGCCAGCAGCCAAGTGGGACTAGCTGGGATTGAGCAGTTCTTC	CASSQVGLAGIEQFF
.	TRBJ1-3	.	TRBV18	TGTGCCAGCTCACTATACGCTCCGGGGGCTGGAAACACCATATATTTT	CASSLYAPGAGNTIYF
.	TRBJ2-7	.	TRBV20-1	TGCAGTGCTCCCCTGCGAAACGAGCAGTACTTC	CSAPLRNEQYF
TRBD1	TRBJ2-5	.	TRBV11-3	TGTGCCAGCAGCTCCACAGGACAGGGCTCTAAGACCCAGTACTTC	CASSSTGQGSKTQYF
.	TRBJ1-4	.	TRBV27	TGTGCCAGCAGTTTAAAGGAGGGCTTAGGTGAAAAACTGTTTTTT	CASSLKEGLGEKLFF
.	TRBJ1-6	once	TRBV11-3	TGTGCCAGCAGCCTGACAAACTCACCCCTCCACTTT	CASSLTNSPLHF
.	TRBJ1-5	.	TRBV12-3/TRBV12-4	TGTGCCAGCAGTCCCGACAGAGATCAGCCCCAGCATTTT	CASSPDRDQPQHF
TRBD1	TRBJ2-2	.	TRBV7-9	TGTGCCAGCAGCTTATCACAGGGGGTCGTCGGCGGGGAGCTGTTTTTT	CASSLSQGVVGGELFF
TRBD1	TRBJ2-7	.	TRBV2	TGTGCCAGCAGTAGGCACGGGACAGGGCTTGCCTACGAGCAGTACTTC	CASSRHGTGLAYEQYF
TRBD2	TRBJ2-1	.	TRBV2	TGTGCCAGCAGGGTAGCGGGAGGGAATGAGCAGTTCTTC	CASRVAGGNEQFF
TRBD2	TRBJ2-1	.	TRBV19	TGTGCCAGTAGTGCCACGGGACTAATCTCCTACAATGAGCAGTTCTTC	CASSATGLISYNEQFF
.	TRBJ1-2	.	TRBV14	TGTGCCAGCAGCCAAGAGCCGCGTAACTATGGCTACACCTTC	CASSQEPRNYGYTF
TRBD2	TRBJ2-6	.	TRBV7-9	TGTGCCAGCAGCTTTGGGTCGCGGGCGGGAGGTGACGTCCGTCTCCTGACTTTC	CASSFGSRAGGDVRLLTF
.	TRBJ1-3	.	TRBV18	TGTGCCAGCTCACCCGTACAGCCCGGAAACACCATATATTTT	CASSPVQPGNTIYF
TRBD1	TRBJ1-2	.	TRBV30	TGTGCCTGGAGTCGACAGGGCGATGGAGGCTACACCTTC	CAWSRQGDGGYTF
TRBD1	TRBJ1-5	.	TRBV19	TGTGCCAGTAAAGGGGTACAGGGGGCGCAGTACAATCAGCCCCAGCATTTT	CASKGVQGAQYNQPQHF
TRBD2	TRBJ2-3	once	TRBV6-1	TGTGCCAGCAGTGGGAGGACTAGCGGGGCTCGCACAGATACGCAGTATTTT	CASSGRTSGARTDTQYF
.	TRBJ2-1	.	TRBV2	TGTGCCAGCAGTCCCGACTATTCTTCCAATGAGCAGTTCTTC	CASSPDYSSNEQFF
.	TRBJ1-2	.	TRBV7-2	TGTGCCAGCAGCTTGGCTGGGACCGGGGGGTATGGCTACACCTTC	CASSLAGTGGYGYTF